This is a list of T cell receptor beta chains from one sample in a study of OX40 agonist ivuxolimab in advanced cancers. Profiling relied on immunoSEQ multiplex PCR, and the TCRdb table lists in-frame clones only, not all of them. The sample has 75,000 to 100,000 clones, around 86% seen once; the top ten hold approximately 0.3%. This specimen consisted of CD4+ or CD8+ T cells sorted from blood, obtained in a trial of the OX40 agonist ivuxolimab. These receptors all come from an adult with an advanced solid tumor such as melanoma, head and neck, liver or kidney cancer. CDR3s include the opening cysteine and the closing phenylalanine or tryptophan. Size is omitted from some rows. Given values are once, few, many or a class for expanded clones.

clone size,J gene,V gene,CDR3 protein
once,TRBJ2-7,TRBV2,CASNLLGGTRSEQYF
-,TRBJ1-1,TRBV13,CASSFRDKKNTEAFF
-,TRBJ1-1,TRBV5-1,CASSLEVVYTEAFF
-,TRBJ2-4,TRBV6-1,CASSGQGARGKNIQYF
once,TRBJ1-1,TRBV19,CASKLGRDTEAFF
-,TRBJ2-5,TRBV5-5,CASSFSGGETQYF
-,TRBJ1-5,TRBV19,CASNPSNQPQHF
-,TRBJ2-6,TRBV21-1,CASSKEAKWFLGGANVLTF
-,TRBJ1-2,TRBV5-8,CASSPVYQVYGYTF
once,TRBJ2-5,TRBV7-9,CASGFWTDQETQYF
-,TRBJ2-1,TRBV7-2,CASSLALNGRSYNEQFF